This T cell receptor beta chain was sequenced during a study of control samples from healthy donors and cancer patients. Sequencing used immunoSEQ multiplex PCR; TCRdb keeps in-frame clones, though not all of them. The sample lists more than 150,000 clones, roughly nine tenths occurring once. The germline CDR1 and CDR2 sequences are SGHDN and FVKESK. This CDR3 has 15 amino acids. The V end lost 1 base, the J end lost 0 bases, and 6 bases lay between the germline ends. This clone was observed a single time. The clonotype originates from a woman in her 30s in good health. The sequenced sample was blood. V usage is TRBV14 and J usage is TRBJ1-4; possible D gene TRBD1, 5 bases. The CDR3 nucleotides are TGTGCCAGCAGCCAAGTGGGGGCAACTAATGAAAAACTGTTTTTT. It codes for CASSQVGATNEKLFF.